The 23 T cell receptor beta chains below come from one sample, sequenced in a study of cytomegalovirus exposure and HLA in healthy donors (dated by TCRdb to 2015 to 2018). Library prep was done by the immunoSEQ multiplex PCR assay. The multiplex PCR relied on a mix of 60 forward primers for TCR Vbeta segments and 13 reverse primers for TCR Jbeta segments. The clones in this table, taken by TCRdb from immuneACCESS, are in-frame only. Not every clone is retained; where verified, under half of the shortfall comes from an unresolved V gene, and the cause of the rest is unknown. Present in this sample are 85,000 to 100,000 clones, about 83% of which were seen just once. 4.5% to 7% of the sample lies in the top ten. Sequencing was performed on PBMCs. The receptors derive from a woman aged 18-29 years in good health and CMV-seropositive.

In the case of this clone: A junction end diverges from the germline sequence, so it may reflect a read error. The chain has TRBV7-9 and TRBJ2-3; perhaps TRBD2 as D (7 bases). Germline-derived CDR1 and CDR2 are SEHNR and FQNEAQ (reference sequence). The CDR3 is made up of 14 amino acids. CDR3 residues: CSSRWGGTTDTQYF. The DNA for the CDR3 is TGTTCCAGCAGATGGGGGGGCACAACAGATACGCAGTATTTT.

This sequence joins TRBV5-1 and TRBJ1-2, with 7 bases identical to TRBD1. Germline V gene sequence: CDR1 SGHRS, CDR2 YFSETQ. Trimming at V came to 3 bases and at J to 6 bases, leaving 5 bases not matched to a gene. The CDR3 has 13 amino acids. CDR3 sequence reads: CASSSQGDHGYTF. The CDR3 nucleotides are TGCGCCAGCAGCTCCCAGGGGGATCATGGCTACACCTTC.

V and J are TRBV29-1 and TRBJ2-7; 7 nucleotides align to TRBD2. CDR3 size: 16 residues. The J segment lost 4 bases and the V segment lost 7 bases, leaving 19 bases of the junction unmatched. Germline assignment: CDR1 SQVTM and CDR2 ANQGSEA. Written as DNA, the CDR3 is TGCAGCGCGGTAGGGGCGACTAGCCCTACTCTATACGAGCAGTACTTC. It encodes CSAVGATSPTLYEQYF.

The chain is built from TRBV4-1 and TRBJ2-5; the D gene is possibly TRBD2 (8 bases). Germline CDR1 reads MGHRA; CDR2 reads YSYEKL. V lost 5 bases and J lost 1, with 26 bases in between. The CDR3 runs to 19 residues. The CDR3 DNA reads as TGCGCCAGCAGCGGAGACAGGGCCCTGGGACTAGTACGCCAAGAGACCCAGTACTTC. Translation gives CASSGDRALGLVRQETQYF.

V and J are TRBV7-2 and TRBJ1-6; 12 nucleotides agree with TRBD1. The germline V gene has CDR1 SGHTA and CDR2 FQGNSA. The CDR3 is 18 amino acids. J was trimmed by 6 bases and V by 1 base; bases with no gene match: 7. The CDR3 DNA reads TGTGCCAGCAGCTTAGGGGACAGGGGGCCTTTGGGTAATTCACCCCTCCACTTT. This gives the protein CASSLGDRGPLGNSPLHF. Full variable domain (remainder filled in from reference TRBV7-2 and TRBJ1-6): GAGVSQSPSNKVTEKGKDVELRCDPISGHTALYWYRQSLGQGLEFLIYFQGNSAPDKSGLPSDRFSAERTGGSVSTLTIQRTQQEDSAVYLCASSLGDRGPLGNSPLHFGNGTRLTVT.

This chain uses TRBV2 with TRBJ2-6; 7 nucleotides match TRBD1. Germline V gene lookup returns CDR1 SNHLY and CDR2 FYNNEI. The CDR3 loop spans 16 amino acids. With V trimmed by 6 bases and J by 4 bases, 9 bases remained unmatched. CDR3 protein: CASRDTGAEGANVLTF. The CDR3 nucleotides are TGTGCCAGCAGGGACACAGGGGCAGAAGGGGCCAACGTCCTGACTTTC.

This chain connects TRBV10-1 to TRBJ1-1; D is unclear. The CDR3 has 14 residues. The germline V gene has CDR1 WNHNN and CDR2 SYGVQD (reference sequence). V was shortened by 3 bases and J by 1 base, with 9 bases between the two germline ends. CDR3 in amino acids: CASSELPENTEAFF. The CDR3, as DNA: TGCGCCAGCAGTGAATTGCCAGAGAACACTGAAGCTTTCTTT.

J is TRBJ2-1 and V is TRBV6-5; tentatively, D is TRBD2 (5 bases). Germline values: CDR1 MNHEY, CDR2 SVGAGI. CDR3 size: 15 residues. The ends were cut back, 4 bases at V and 4 bases at J, with 14 bases in the middle. The CDR3 reads CASSLSGRGYNEQFF. CDR3 bases: TGTGCCAGCAGTTTATCAGGAAGAGGGTACAATGAGCAGTTCTTC.

CDR3 amino acids: CASSKVGWNTEAFF. CDR3 bases: TGTGCCAGCAGCAAAGTCGGGTGGAACACTGAAGCTTTCTTT. The chain couples TRBV21-1 to TRBJ1-1. TRBV21-1 is classified as a pseudogene. This CDR3 contains 14 residues.

The chain has TRBV30 and TRBJ1-2; 7 positions match TRBD1. The CDR3 is 14 residues long. CDR1 and CDR2 (germline): GTSNPN, SVGIG (reference sequence). Losses at the gene ends were 0 bases for V and 6 bases for J; bases not matched to a gene: 7. The CDR3, as DNA: TGTGCCTGGAGTGTACTGGCCAGGGGGGATGGCTACACCTTC. Its protein product is CAWSVLARGDGYTF.

This chain links TRBV15 with TRBJ2-7; TRBD1 matches at 11 bases. Trimming removed 3 bases from V and 4 bases from J; junction bases left unmatched: 5. CDR3 size: 15 residues. Germline loops: CDR1 LNHNV, CDR2 YYDKDF (reference sequence). CDR3 bases: TGTGCCACCAGCAGTGGCGGACAGGGGGCTTACGAGCAGTACTTC. It specifies CATSSGGQGAYEQYF.

The chain recombines TRBV7-6 with TRBJ2-1, with 11 bases aligning to TRBD2. CDR1 and CDR2 from the germline V gene are SGHVS and FNYEAQ. After removal of 4 bases from V and 2 bases from J, the junction contained 10 bases not matched to a gene. The CDR3 runs 18 residues. This chain's CDR3 is CASSSTQLAGDTYNEQFF. The CDR3 DNA follows: TGTGCCAGCAGCTCAACCCAACTAGCGGGAGACACCTACAATGAGCAGTTCTTC.

This chain links TRBV5-6 with TRBJ2-5; D ambiguous. The CDR3 is 15 amino acids. Germline CDR1 is SGHDT and CDR2 is YYEEEE. Trimming removed 6 bases at V and 2 bases at J, with 17 bases between. CDR3: CASILTREPQETQYF. The CDR3 nucleotides are TGTGCCAGCATCCTTACCCGAGAGCCTCAAGAGACCCAGTACTTC. Filled out from reference TRBV5-6 and TRBJ2-5, the complete variable domain reads DAGVTQSPTHLIKTRGQQVTLRCSPKSGHDTVSWYQQALGQGPQFIFQYYEEEERQRGNFPDRFSGHQFPNYSSELNVNALLLGDSALYLCASILTREPQETQYFGPGTRLLVL.

J is TRBJ1-2 and V is TRBV6-4, with TRBD1 matching 8 bases. The CDR3 length is 13 residues. The germline gives CDR1 MRHNA, CDR2 SNTAGT. Trimming took 5 bases from V and 4 from J; bases not matched to a gene: 3. The CDR3 loop reads CASSPGGVYGYTF. As DNA, the CDR3 is TGTGCCAGCAGTCCAGGGGGCGTCTATGGCTACACCTTC.

This clone appeared a single time. The chain has TRBV9 and TRBJ1-2; tentative D call: TRBD1 (5 bases). Germline CDR1 reads SGDLS; CDR2 reads YYNGEE. The CDR3 runs to 14 residues. The V and J ends lost 1 base and 2 bases respectively, with 9 bases between them. For the CDR3, the DNA is TGTGCCAGCAGCGTACAGGGTACCAACTATGGCTACACCTTC. Translated, it gives CASSVQGTNYGYTF. The full variable domain, in which reference TRBV9 and TRBJ1-2 provide the parts outside the CDR3, is DSGVTQTPKHLITATGQRVTLRCSPRSGDLSVYWYQQSLDQGLQFLIQYYNGEERAKGNILERFSAQQFPDLHSELNLSSLELGDSALYFCASSVQGTNYGYTFGSGTRLTVV.

Here the CDR3 DNA reads TGTGCCAGCAGTTACCGGGAGACCCAGTACTTC. Translation gives CASSYRETQYF. The chain employs TRBV7-9 and TRBJ2-5, with D unresolved. This CDR3 is built from 11 residues. V lost 6 bases to trimming and J lost 5 bases, with 7 bases between them. Germline CDR1 is SEHNR and CDR2 is FQNEAQ (reference sequence).

The chain is built from TRBV20-1 and TRBJ1-1; D gene unclear. Trimming stripped 0 bases from V and 10 bases from J, with 9 bases between. The CDR3 is 11 amino acids. The germline V gene has CDR1 DFQATT and CDR2 SNEGSKA (reference sequence). Written as DNA, the CDR3 is TGCAGTGCTAGAGACCGCGGCGGAGCTTTCTTT. It yields the protein CSARDRGGAFF.

This clone is a singleton in its sample. The chain has TRBV25-1 and TRBJ2-7, with D maybe TRBD2 (5 bases). The CDR3 sequence is 14 residues long. V was cut by 1 base and J by 5 bases, with 12 bases left in between. Germline CDR1 reads MGHDK; CDR2 reads SYGVNS. The CDR3 spells CASSEFEGANEQYF. CDR3 coding DNA: TGTGCCAGCAGTGAATTCGAGGGAGCCAACGAGCAGTACTTC.

The rearrangement links TRBV4-1 to TRBJ1-1, with D unclear. CDR1 MGHRA and CDR2 YSYEKL come from the germline V gene. The CDR3 consists of 13 residues. V was cut by 8 bases and J by 1 base, with 11 bases left in between. The CDR3 sequence is CASGRQANTEAFF. DNA of the CDR3: TGCGCCAGCGGCCGACAAGCGAACACTGAAGCTTTCTTT.

V is TRBV27 and J is TRBJ2-7; 9 bases match TRBD1. Germline values: CDR1 MNHEY, CDR2 SMNVEV (reference sequence). The CDR3 covers 14 residues. The J segment lost 4 bases and the V segment lost 8 bases, leaving 9 bases of the junction unmatched. CDR3 in amino acids: CASGSGTGSYEQYF. The CDR3 DNA sequence: TGTGCCAGCGGATCCGGGACAGGGAGTTACGAGCAGTACTTC.

This clone was recorded only once. The rearrangement joins TRBV19 to TRBJ1-2, with TRBD1 as a possible D gene (5 bases). Germline V gene data show CDR1 as LNHDA and CDR2 as SQIVND (reference sequence). V was clipped by 7 bases and J by 2 bases, with 11 bases between them. CDR3 length: 13 amino acids. The CDR3 is CASTRGLNYGYTF. CDR3 bases: TGTGCCAGTACTCGGGGACTGAACTATGGCTACACCTTC.

This chain links TRBV4-1 with TRBJ2-1; no clear D gene. CDR3 size: 9 residues. CDR1 MGHRA and CDR2 YSYEKL come from the germline V gene. Trimming cost V 2 bases and J 15 bases, with 5 bases left between them. The CDR3 spells CASSQSVFF. In nucleotides, the CDR3 is TGCGCCAGCAGCCAATCTGTGTTCTTC.

This sequence joins TRBV6-1 and TRBJ1-5; D call uncertain. The CDR3 spans 17 residues. V was pared by 1 base and J by 0 bases, with 13 bases between. The germline V gene encodes CDR1 MNHNS and CDR2 SASEGT. The CDR3 region has the DNA TGTGCCAGCAGTGAAGTCGGGAATCCTTATAGCAATCAGCCCCAGCATTTT. Protein: CASSEVGNPYSNQPQHF.